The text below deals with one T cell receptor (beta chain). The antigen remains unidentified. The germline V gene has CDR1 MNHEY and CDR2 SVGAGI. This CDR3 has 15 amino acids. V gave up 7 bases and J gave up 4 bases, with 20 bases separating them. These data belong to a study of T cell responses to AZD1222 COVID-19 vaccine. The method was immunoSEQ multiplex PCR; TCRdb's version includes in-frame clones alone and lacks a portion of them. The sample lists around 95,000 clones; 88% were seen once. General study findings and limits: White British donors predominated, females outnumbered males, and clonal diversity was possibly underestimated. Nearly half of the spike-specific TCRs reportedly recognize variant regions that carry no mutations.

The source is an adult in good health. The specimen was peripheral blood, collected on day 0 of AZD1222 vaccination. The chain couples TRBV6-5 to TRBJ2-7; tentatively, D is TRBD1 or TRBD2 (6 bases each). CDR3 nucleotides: TGTGCCAGCACCACAGGGCTCCGCCGGGGGTACGAGCAGTACTTC. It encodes CASTTGLRRGYEQYF.